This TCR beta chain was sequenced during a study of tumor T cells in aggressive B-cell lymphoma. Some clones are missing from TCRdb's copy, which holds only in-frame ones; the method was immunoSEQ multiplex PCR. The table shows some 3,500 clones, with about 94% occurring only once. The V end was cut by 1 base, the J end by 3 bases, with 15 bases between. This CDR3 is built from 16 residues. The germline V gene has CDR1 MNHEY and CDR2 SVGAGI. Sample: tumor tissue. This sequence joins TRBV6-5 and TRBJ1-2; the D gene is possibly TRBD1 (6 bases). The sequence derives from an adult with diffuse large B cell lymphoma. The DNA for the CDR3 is TGTGCCAGCAGTTACTACGGGGGGCGTCTAGACTATGGCTACACCTTC. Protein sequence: CASSYYGGRLDYGYTF.